This TCR beta chain was documented in a study of a mutant IDH1 vaccine in newly diagnosed glioma. The data were produced by immunoSEQ multiplex PCR, yet TCRdb's version contains in-frame clones alone and is incomplete. The table lists tens of thousands of clones, about 80% of them singletons. Described time point: week 35, safety follow-up. Topical imiquimod accompanied each vaccine dose, which consisted of 300 ug of mutant IDH1 20-mer peptide. This CDR3 region has 13 residues. Germline loops: CDR1 SGHRS, CDR2 YFSETQ. V was trimmed by 3 bases and J by 3 bases, leaving 10 bases between them. With respect to this clone: Its target is not known.

This chain joins TRBV5-1 and TRBJ2-7; D possibly corresponds to TRBD1 (6 bases). The material sequenced was PBMCs, taken from a glioma patient whose treatment included an IDH1 peptide vaccine. The origin of this receptor is a woman aged 40 to 50 with glioma. CDR3 in DNA: TGCGCCAGCAGCTCCGGACAGTTCTACGAGCAGTACTTC. Protein: CASSSGQFYEQYF.